The rows below give T cell receptor beta chains drawn from one sample of a study of blood T cell repertoires in COVID-19. Sequenced by immunoSEQ multiplex PCR; TCRdb stores in-frame clones only, minus some. This table has fewer than 300,000 clones, around 89% appearing once. Sequenced input: PBMCs or T cells enriched from blood (not recorded which). The receptor set was obtained from a woman between 40 and 55 years old with acute COVID-19. CDR3s include the opening cysteine and the closing phenylalanine or tryptophan. D genes are given only for firm matches. A row's size may be missing; if present it is once, few, many or a size class.

CDR3nt: TGTGCCAGCAGAATTCATCAGGGATGGCAGACCCAGTACTTC
CDR3aa: CASRIHQGWQTQYF
abundance: .
d_gene: .
v_gene: TRBV28
j_gene: TRBJ2-5

CDR3nt: TGTGCCAGCAGTGAGATTCCGGGACAGATATACTCTGGGGCCAACGTCCTGACTTTC
CDR3aa: CASSEIPGQIYSGANVLTF
abundance: .
d_gene: TRBD1
v_gene: TRBV6-1
j_gene: TRBJ2-6

CDR3nt: TGTGCCAGCTCAACTCGTTTCGCGGGGTCGTTACAAACTAGCACAGATACGCAGTATTTT
CDR3aa: CASSTRFAGSLQTSTDTQYF
abundance: .
d_gene: .
v_gene: TRBV18
j_gene: TRBJ2-3

CDR3nt: TGTGCCAGCAGCTTAGACGGCGCGGGAGGAACAGATACGCAGTATTTT
CDR3aa: CASSLDGAGGTDTQYF
abundance: .
d_gene: TRBD2
v_gene: TRBV7-9
j_gene: TRBJ2-3

CDR3nt: TGTGCCAGCTTCCTTTGGAGCGGGATCGGTGTTGAGCAGTTCTTC
CDR3aa: CASFLWSGIGVEQFF
abundance: .
d_gene: TRBD2
v_gene: TRBV27
j_gene: TRBJ2-1

CDR3nt: TGTGCCAGCAGCCTAAGGGGACAGACCTACAATGAGCAGTTCTTC
CDR3aa: CASSLRGQTYNEQFF
abundance: .
d_gene: TRBD1
v_gene: TRBV5-8
j_gene: TRBJ2-1

CDR3nt: TGTGCCAGCAGCTTGGGGGGCAGCGGGAGTTTAGGAGATACGCAGTATTTT
CDR3aa: CASSLGGSGSLGDTQYF
abundance: .
d_gene: TRBD2
v_gene: TRBV5-4
j_gene: TRBJ2-3

CDR3nt: TGTGCCAGCACCGACCCGCGGGACAGCGAACCTTATGGCTACACCTTC
CDR3aa: CASTDPRDSEPYGYTF
abundance: .
d_gene: TRBD1
v_gene: TRBV11-2
j_gene: TRBJ1-2

CDR3nt: TGCGCCAGCAGCTTGGATTGGAGGGAGGGCTACACCTTC
CDR3aa: CASSLDWREGYTF
abundance: .
d_gene: .
v_gene: TRBV5-1
j_gene: TRBJ1-2

CDR3nt: TGTGCCAGCAGTCACCGGTCGGGGTATAGCAATCAGCCCCAGCATTTT
CDR3aa: CASSHRSGYSNQPQHF
abundance: .
d_gene: .
v_gene: TRBV28
j_gene: TRBJ1-5

CDR3nt: TGTGCCAGTAGTAAAACCGGGGACAGGGTTCGTTATGGCTACACCTTC
CDR3aa: CASSKTGDRVRYGYTF
abundance: .
d_gene: TRBD1
v_gene: TRBV19
j_gene: TRBJ1-2

CDR3nt: TGTGCCAGCAGCGAACAGGGGAGCTCCTACGAGCAGTACTTC
CDR3aa: CASSEQGSSYEQYF
abundance: .
d_gene: TRBD1
v_gene: TRBV7-3
j_gene: TRBJ2-7

CDR3nt: TGTGCCAGCTTGGAACAGGCAAACTATGGCTACACCTTC
CDR3aa: CASLEQANYGYTF
abundance: .
d_gene: .
v_gene: TRBV28
j_gene: TRBJ1-2

CDR3nt: TGTGCCAGCTCACTGGGACAGGGTGACACCGGGGAGCTGTTTTTT
CDR3aa: CASSLGQGDTGELFF
abundance: .
d_gene: TRBD1
v_gene: TRBV18
j_gene: TRBJ2-2

CDR3nt: TGCGCCAGCAGTAGACAGTCAACTAATGAAAAACTGTTTTTT
CDR3aa: CASSRQSTNEKLFF
abundance: .
d_gene: .
v_gene: TRBV10-1
j_gene: TRBJ1-4

CDR3nt: TGTGCCAGTAGTGCTTCGGGGACAGGGTCCTACGAGCAGTACTTC
CDR3aa: CASSASGTGSYEQYF
abundance: .
d_gene: TRBD1
v_gene: TRBV19
j_gene: TRBJ2-7

CDR3nt: TGTGCCAGTAGTATAAGGAGACAGAAGAATGAAAAACTGTTTTTT
CDR3aa: CASSIRRQKNEKLFF
abundance: .
d_gene: .
v_gene: TRBV19
j_gene: TRBJ1-4

CDR3nt: TGTGCCAGTAGTATAGGAGGGAACTATGGCTACACCTTC
CDR3aa: CASSIGGNYGYTF
abundance: .
d_gene: .
v_gene: TRBV19
j_gene: TRBJ1-2

CDR3nt: TGTGCCAGCAGCAGATCCGGGACAGGGGCGGACACTGAAGCTTTCTTT
CDR3aa: CASSRSGTGADTEAFF
abundance: .
d_gene: TRBD1
v_gene: TRBV7-9
j_gene: TRBJ1-1

CDR3nt: TGTGCCAGCAGCTTAGGCTGGACTAGCGGGAGGAAGAATGAGCAGTTCTTC
CDR3aa: CASSLGWTSGRKNEQFF
abundance: once
d_gene: TRBD2
v_gene: TRBV11-3
j_gene: TRBJ2-1

CDR3nt: TGTGCCATCAGTGAGGGACAGGGGTATTTTGAGCAGTTCTTC
CDR3aa: CAISEGQGYFEQFF
abundance: .
d_gene: TRBD1
v_gene: TRBV10-3
j_gene: TRBJ2-1

CDR3nt: TGTGCCAGCAGCCAAGAGGACAGGGAGCGCGGCTACACCTTC
CDR3aa: CASSQEDRERGYTF
abundance: .
d_gene: TRBD1
v_gene: TRBV3-1/TRBV3-2
j_gene: TRBJ1-2

CDR3nt: TGTGCCAGCAGTGACCTACAGGGGGCTGGGGACACTGAAGCTTTCTTT
CDR3aa: CASSDLQGAGDTEAFF
abundance: .
d_gene: TRBD1
v_gene: TRBV6-1
j_gene: TRBJ1-1

CDR3nt: TGTGCCAGTATGAGTAGGCGGGGAGCCACAGATACGCAGTATTTT
CDR3aa: CASMSRRGATDTQYF
abundance: .
d_gene: .
v_gene: TRBV19
j_gene: TRBJ2-3

CDR3nt: TGTGCCAGCTCACCTGCTGAGGGTGATACTGAAGCTTTCTTT
CDR3aa: CASSPAEGDTEAFF
abundance: .
d_gene: .
v_gene: TRBV18
j_gene: TRBJ1-1

CDR3nt: TGTGCCAGCTCGCCTAGGACAGGGAGTATGTACACTGAAGCTTTCTTT
CDR3aa: CASSPRTGSMYTEAFF
abundance: .
d_gene: TRBD1
v_gene: TRBV18
j_gene: TRBJ1-1

CDR3nt: TGTGCCAGCAGGGTACAGGGGCTCGCTGAAGCTTTCTTT
CDR3aa: CASRVQGLAEAFF
abundance: .
d_gene: TRBD1
v_gene: TRBV28
j_gene: TRBJ1-1

CDR3nt: TGTGCCAGCAGTTTAATGGGCTTCAATTCACCCCTCCACTTT
CDR3aa: CASSLMGFNSPLHF
abundance: .
d_gene: .
v_gene: TRBV27
j_gene: TRBJ1-6

CDR3nt: TGTGCCAGCAGTTTATCAGGGTTGGGTGAAAAACTGTTTTTT
CDR3aa: CASSLSGLGEKLFF
abundance: .
d_gene: .
v_gene: TRBV28
j_gene: TRBJ1-4

CDR3nt: TGTGCCAGTAGTAGTCTAGCGGGACTGGATGAGCAGTTCTTC
CDR3aa: CASSSLAGLDEQFF
abundance: few
d_gene: TRBD2
v_gene: TRBV19
j_gene: TRBJ2-1

CDR3nt: TGTGCCAGCAGCACCACAGGGGGTAAAGGCGCTTTCTTT
CDR3aa: CASSTTGGKGAFF
abundance: .
d_gene: TRBD1
v_gene: TRBV7-8
j_gene: TRBJ1-1

CDR3nt: TGTGCCAGCACCAAAACTTCCACAGCTCTTAACTATGGCTACACCTTC
CDR3aa: CASTKTSTALNYGYTF
abundance: .
d_gene: .
v_gene: TRBV3-1/TRBV3-2
j_gene: TRBJ1-2

CDR3nt: TGTGCCAGCAGTCCCCAGCGGGAGTCCTACAATGAGCAGTTCTTC
CDR3aa: CASSPQRESYNEQFF
abundance: .
d_gene: TRBD2
v_gene: TRBV6-5
j_gene: TRBJ2-1

CDR3nt: TGTGCCAGAAGCCACGGGGTCCAAGCGGGAGGGTCCTACGAGCAGTACTTC
CDR3aa: CARSHGVQAGGSYEQYF
abundance: .
d_gene: .
v_gene: TRBV7-5
j_gene: TRBJ2-7

CDR3nt: TGTGCCAGCACCACGCGGGGCCTAAGCACTGAAGCTTTCTTT
CDR3aa: CASTTRGLSTEAFF
abundance: .
d_gene: .
v_gene: TRBV7-8
j_gene: TRBJ1-1

CDR3nt: TGTGCCAGCAGTGAACGTGGACTAGCGGGAGGAAATTTCTACGAGCAGTACTTC
CDR3aa: CASSERGLAGGNFYEQYF
abundance: .
d_gene: TRBD2
v_gene: TRBV2
j_gene: TRBJ2-7

CDR3nt: TGTGCCAGCAGCTTAGGGACAGGCCGCTGGTATTCACCCCTCCACTTT
CDR3aa: CASSLGTGRWYSPLHF
abundance: .
d_gene: .
v_gene: TRBV13
j_gene: TRBJ1-6

CDR3nt: TGTGCCAGCAGCTTAAGGGGCGATAATTCACCCCTCCACTTT
CDR3aa: CASSLRGDNSPLHF
abundance: .
d_gene: .
v_gene: TRBV11-3
j_gene: TRBJ1-6

CDR3nt: TGCGCCAGCAGCCAGTCGGGACTAGCGGGAGGGCCGAGCTCCTACAATGAGCAGTTCTTC
CDR3aa: CASSQSGLAGGPSSYNEQFF
abundance: .
d_gene: TRBD2
v_gene: TRBV4-3
j_gene: TRBJ2-1

CDR3nt: TGTGCCAGCAGTGAATGGGGCGGACACACAGATACGCAGTATTTT
CDR3aa: CASSEWGGHTDTQYF
abundance: .
d_gene: .
v_gene: TRBV2
j_gene: TRBJ2-3

CDR3nt: TGTGCCAGCAGCCCCAATCGAAGGGGGGGGCAGCCCCAGCATTTT
CDR3aa: CASSPNRRGGQPQHF
abundance: few
d_gene: .
v_gene: TRBV3-1/TRBV3-2
j_gene: TRBJ1-5

CDR3nt: TGTGCCAGCAGACCCCCGGGACTCCCGAACACTGAAGCTTTCTTT
CDR3aa: CASRPPGLPNTEAFF
abundance: .
d_gene: .
v_gene: TRBV28
j_gene: TRBJ1-1

CDR3nt: TGTGCCACCAGCAGAGGGACAGGGCGGGAGACCCAGTACTTC
CDR3aa: CATSRGTGRETQYF
abundance: .
d_gene: TRBD1
v_gene: TRBV15
j_gene: TRBJ2-5

CDR3nt: TGCAGTGCTAGAAATACCTACGAGCAGTACTTC
CDR3aa: CSARNTYEQYF
abundance: .
d_gene: .
v_gene: TRBV20-1
j_gene: TRBJ2-7

CDR3nt: TGTGCCAGCAGCCAAGAGAGGTTGAAAGAGACCCAGTACTTC
CDR3aa: CASSQERLKETQYF
abundance: .
d_gene: .
v_gene: TRBV7-8
j_gene: TRBJ2-5

CDR3nt: TGTGCTAGCAGTCGAGGGAGGCGGGGCACCGGGGAGCTGTTTTTT
CDR3aa: CASSRGRRGTGELFF
abundance: once
d_gene: .
v_gene: TRBV7-7
j_gene: TRBJ2-2

CDR3nt: TGCGCCAGCAGCCCCTGGGTAGCGCCGAATGAGCAGTTCTTC
CDR3aa: CASSPWVAPNEQFF
abundance: .
d_gene: .
v_gene: TRBV5-1
j_gene: TRBJ2-1

CDR3nt: TGCGCCAGCAGCAACCTAGCGGGATCCCCCAATGAGCAGTTCTTC
CDR3aa: CASSNLAGSPNEQFF
abundance: .
d_gene: TRBD2
v_gene: TRBV5-1
j_gene: TRBJ2-1

CDR3nt: TGTGCCAGCAGCCAAGATGCCAGGGCCCAAGAGACCCAGTACTTC
CDR3aa: CASSQDARAQETQYF
abundance: many
d_gene: .
v_gene: TRBV3-1/TRBV3-2
j_gene: TRBJ2-5

CDR3nt: TGTGCCAGCACCCGGGGACTAGCGGGAGCAGATACGCAGTATTTT
CDR3aa: CASTRGLAGADTQYF
abundance: .
d_gene: TRBD2
v_gene: TRBV2
j_gene: TRBJ2-3

CDR3nt: TGTGCCTGGGCGACAGGGAACATTCAGTACTTC
CDR3aa: CAWATGNIQYF
abundance: many
d_gene: TRBD1
v_gene: TRBV30
j_gene: TRBJ2-4

CDR3nt: TGTGCCAGCAGCCCCAGTCGACGTGGGGGGCAGGGGGCAGGTGGAGCTTTCTTT
CDR3aa: CASSPSRRGGQGAGGAFF
abundance: .
d_gene: .
v_gene: TRBV21-1
j_gene: TRBJ1-1

CDR3nt: TGTGCCAGTAGTATCGGTAGCGGGAGGGCTGGGTACAATGAGCAGTTCTTC
CDR3aa: CASSIGSGRAGYNEQFF
abundance: .
d_gene: TRBD2
v_gene: TRBV19
j_gene: TRBJ2-1

CDR3nt: TGTGCCAGCAGCATACTAGCGACGACGATCAATGAGCAGTTCTTC
CDR3aa: CASSILATTINEQFF
abundance: .
d_gene: TRBD2
v_gene: TRBV5-5
j_gene: TRBJ2-1

CDR3nt: TGTGCCAGCAGTGCCCTACTAGCGGCTCAAGAGACCCAGTACTTC
CDR3aa: CASSALLAAQETQYF
abundance: .
d_gene: TRBD2
v_gene: TRBV28
j_gene: TRBJ2-5

CDR3nt: TGTGCCAGCAGCTTAGCGTTTGCTCAGCTCAGGGAAGGACATGGCTACACCTTC
CDR3aa: CASSLAFAQLREGHGYTF
abundance: few
d_gene: .
v_gene: TRBV7-2
j_gene: TRBJ1-2

CDR3nt: TGTGCCAGCAGCGCTATAGGACAGGGGATTAGCGGCGGGGAGCTGTTTTTT
CDR3aa: CASSAIGQGISGGELFF
abundance: .
d_gene: TRBD1
v_gene: TRBV5-5
j_gene: TRBJ2-2

CDR3nt: TGTGCCAGCAGTCGACAGGGAGACGGGGCCAACGTCCTGACTTTC
CDR3aa: CASSRQGDGANVLTF
abundance: .
d_gene: TRBD1
v_gene: TRBV6-5
j_gene: TRBJ2-6

CDR3nt: TGTGCCAGCTCACCCCAGGAACGCTCTGGGGCCAACGTCCTGACTTTC
CDR3aa: CASSPQERSGANVLTF
abundance: .
d_gene: .
v_gene: TRBV18
j_gene: TRBJ2-6

CDR3nt: TGTGCCAGCAGCCCGGGACTAGCGGACAATGAGCAGTTCTTC
CDR3aa: CASSPGLADNEQFF
abundance: .
d_gene: TRBD2
v_gene: TRBV7-9
j_gene: TRBJ2-1